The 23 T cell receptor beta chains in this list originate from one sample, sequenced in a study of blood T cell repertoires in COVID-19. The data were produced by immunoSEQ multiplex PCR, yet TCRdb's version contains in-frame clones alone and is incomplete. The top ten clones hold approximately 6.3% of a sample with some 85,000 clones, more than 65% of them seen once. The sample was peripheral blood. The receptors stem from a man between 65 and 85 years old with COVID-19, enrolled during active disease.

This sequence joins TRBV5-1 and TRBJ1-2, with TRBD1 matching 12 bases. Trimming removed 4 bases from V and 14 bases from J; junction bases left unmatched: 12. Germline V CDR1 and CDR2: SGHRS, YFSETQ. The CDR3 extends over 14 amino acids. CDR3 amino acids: CASSPLGGQGAWTF. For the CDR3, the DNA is TGCGCCAGCAGCCCCTTAGGGGGACAGGGGGCATGGACCTTC.

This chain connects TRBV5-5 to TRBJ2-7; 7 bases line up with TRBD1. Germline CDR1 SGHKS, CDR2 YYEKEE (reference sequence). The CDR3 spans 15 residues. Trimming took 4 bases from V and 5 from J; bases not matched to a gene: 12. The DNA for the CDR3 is TGTGCCAGCAGCCCCTCGACAGGGCAGTTCAACGAGCAGTACTTC. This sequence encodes CASSPSTGQFNEQYF.

The CDR3 nucleotides are TGTGCCAGCAGTTTACCGACTAGCGGGCAGTACTTC. Residues: CASSLPTSGQYF. The chain uses TRBV28 and TRBJ2-7, with 9 bases that match TRBD2. This CDR3 is built from 12 residues. Germline loops: CDR1 MDHEN, CDR2 SYDVKM. V was clipped by 2 bases and J by 9 bases; unmatched bases: 2.

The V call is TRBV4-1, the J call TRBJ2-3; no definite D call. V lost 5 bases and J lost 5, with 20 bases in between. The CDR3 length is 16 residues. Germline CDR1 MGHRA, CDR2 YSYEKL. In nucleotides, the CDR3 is TGCGCCAGCAGCGCACTTGCGGCTGCCCCGGGAGATACGCAGTATTTT. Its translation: CASSALAAAPGDTQYF.

CDR3 sequence (DNA): TGTGCCAGCAGATATGGGGGCGGGCCCCTCCACTTT. Translating gives CASRYGGGPLHF. V is TRBV12-3 or TRBV12-4 and J is TRBJ1-6; perhaps TRBD1 as D (6 bases). There are 12 residues in the CDR3. V was cut by 6 bases and J by 13 bases, with 13 bases left in between.

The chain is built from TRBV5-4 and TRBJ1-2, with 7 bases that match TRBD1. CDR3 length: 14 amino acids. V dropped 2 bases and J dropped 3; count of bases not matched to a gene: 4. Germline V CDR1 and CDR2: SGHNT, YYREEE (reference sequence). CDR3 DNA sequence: TGTGCCAGCAGCTTAGGGGGCCGGGACTATGGCTACACCTTC. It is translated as CASSLGGRDYGYTF.

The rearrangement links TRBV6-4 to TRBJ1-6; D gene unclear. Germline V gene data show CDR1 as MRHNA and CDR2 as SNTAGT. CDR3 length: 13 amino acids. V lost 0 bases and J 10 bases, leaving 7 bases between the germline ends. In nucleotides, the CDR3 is TGTGCCAGCAGTGACTCCGAGGGATCACCCCTCCACTTT. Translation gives CASSDSEGSPLHF.

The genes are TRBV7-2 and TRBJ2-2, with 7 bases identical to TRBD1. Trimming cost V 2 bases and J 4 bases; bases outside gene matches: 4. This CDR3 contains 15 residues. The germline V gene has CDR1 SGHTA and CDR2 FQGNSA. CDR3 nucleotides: TGTGCCAGCAGCTTAATGACAGGGAGCACCGGGGAGCTGTTTTTT. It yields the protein CASSLMTGSTGELFF. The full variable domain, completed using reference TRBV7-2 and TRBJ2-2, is GAGVSQSPSNKVTEKGKDVELRCDPISGHTALYWYRQSLGQGLEFLIYFQGNSAPDKSGLPSDRFSAERTGGSVSTLTIQRTQQEDSAVYLCASSLMTGSTGELFFGEGSRLTVL.

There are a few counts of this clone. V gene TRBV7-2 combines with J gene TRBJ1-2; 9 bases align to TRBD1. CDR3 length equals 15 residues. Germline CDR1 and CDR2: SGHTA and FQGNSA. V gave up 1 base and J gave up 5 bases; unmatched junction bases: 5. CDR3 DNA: TGTGCCAGCAGCTTAGGAATTGGGACAGGGTATGGCTACACCTTC. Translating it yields CASSLGIGTGYGYTF. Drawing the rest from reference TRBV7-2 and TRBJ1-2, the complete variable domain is GAGVSQSPSNKVTEKGKDVELRCDPISGHTALYWYRQSLGQGLEFLIYFQGNSAPDKSGLPSDRFSAERTGGSVSTLTIQRTQQEDSAVYLCASSLGIGTGYGYTFGSGTRLTVV.

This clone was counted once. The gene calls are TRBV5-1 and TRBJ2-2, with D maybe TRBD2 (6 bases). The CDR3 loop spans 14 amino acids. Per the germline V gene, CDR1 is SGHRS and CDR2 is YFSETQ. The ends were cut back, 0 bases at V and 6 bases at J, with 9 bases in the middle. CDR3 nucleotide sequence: TGCGCCAGCAGCTTGGGCCCGGGAGCCGGGGAGCTGTTTTTT. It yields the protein CASSLGPGAGELFF.

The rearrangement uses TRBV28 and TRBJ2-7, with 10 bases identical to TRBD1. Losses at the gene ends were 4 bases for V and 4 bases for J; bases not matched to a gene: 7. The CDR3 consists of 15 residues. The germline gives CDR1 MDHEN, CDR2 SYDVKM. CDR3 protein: CASSSRTGGKYEQYF. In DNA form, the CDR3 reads TGTGCCAGCAGTTCCCGGACAGGGGGAAAGTACGAGCAGTACTTC.

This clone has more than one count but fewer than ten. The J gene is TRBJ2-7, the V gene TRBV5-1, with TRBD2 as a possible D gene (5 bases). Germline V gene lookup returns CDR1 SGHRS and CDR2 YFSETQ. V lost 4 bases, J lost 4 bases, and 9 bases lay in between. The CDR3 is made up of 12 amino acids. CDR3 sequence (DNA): TGCGCCAGCAGCCGCGCGGGTTACGAGCAGTACTTC. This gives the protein CASSRAGYEQYF.

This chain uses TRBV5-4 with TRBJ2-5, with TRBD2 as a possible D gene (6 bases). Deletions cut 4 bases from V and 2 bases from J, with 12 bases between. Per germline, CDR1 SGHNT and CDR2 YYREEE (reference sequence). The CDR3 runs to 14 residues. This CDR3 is CASSSRRGQETQYF. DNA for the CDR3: TGTGCCAGCAGCAGCCGGAGGGGTCAAGAGACCCAGTACTTC.

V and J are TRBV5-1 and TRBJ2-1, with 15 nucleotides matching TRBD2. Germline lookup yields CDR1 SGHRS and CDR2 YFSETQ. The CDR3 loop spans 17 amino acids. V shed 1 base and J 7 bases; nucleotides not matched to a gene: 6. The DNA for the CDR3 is TGCGCCAGCAGCTTGAATGTCGGGACTAGCGGGGGGAATGAGCAGTTCTTC. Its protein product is CASSLNVGTSGGNEQFF. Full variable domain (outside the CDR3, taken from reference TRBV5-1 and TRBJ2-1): KAGVTQTPRYLIKTRGQQVTLSCSPISGHRSVSWYQQTPGQGLQFLFEYFSETQRNKGNFPGRFSGRQFSNSRSEMNVSTLELGDSALYLCASSLNVGTSGGNEQFFGPGTRLTVL.

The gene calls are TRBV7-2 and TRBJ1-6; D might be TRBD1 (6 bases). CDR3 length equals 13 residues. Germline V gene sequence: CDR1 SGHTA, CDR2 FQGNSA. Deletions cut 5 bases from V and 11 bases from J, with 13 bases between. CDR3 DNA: TGTGCCAGCAGCGTACAGGGTTTTACACCCCTCCACTTT. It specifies CASSVQGFTPLHF.

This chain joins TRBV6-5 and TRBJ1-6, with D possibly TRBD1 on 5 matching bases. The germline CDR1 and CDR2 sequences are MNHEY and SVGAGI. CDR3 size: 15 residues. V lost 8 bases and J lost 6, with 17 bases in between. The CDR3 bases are TGTGCCAGCTCTTGGGGCACCACGCTTAATTCACCCCTCCACTTT. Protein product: CASSWGTTLNSPLHF.

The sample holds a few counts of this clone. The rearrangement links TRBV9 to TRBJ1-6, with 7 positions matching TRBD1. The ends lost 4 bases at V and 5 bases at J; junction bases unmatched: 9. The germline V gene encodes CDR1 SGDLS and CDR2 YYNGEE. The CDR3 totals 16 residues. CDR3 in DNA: TGTGCCAGCAGCCGGGGGCTACAGGGGAATAATTCACCCCTCCACTTT. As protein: CASSRGLQGNNSPLHF. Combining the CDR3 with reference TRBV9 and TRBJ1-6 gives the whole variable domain DSGVTQTPKHLITATGQRVTLRCSPRSGDLSVYWYQQSLDQGLQFLIQYYNGEERAKGNILERFSAQQFPDLHSELNLSSLELGDSALYFCASSRGLQGNNSPLHFGNGTRLTVT.

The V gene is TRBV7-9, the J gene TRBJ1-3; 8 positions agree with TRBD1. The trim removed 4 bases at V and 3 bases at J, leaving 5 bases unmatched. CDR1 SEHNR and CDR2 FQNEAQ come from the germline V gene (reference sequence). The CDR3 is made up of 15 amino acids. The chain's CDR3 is CASSSTGGGGNTIYF. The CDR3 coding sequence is TGTGCCAGCAGCTCCACAGGGGGAGGTGGAAACACCATATATTTT.

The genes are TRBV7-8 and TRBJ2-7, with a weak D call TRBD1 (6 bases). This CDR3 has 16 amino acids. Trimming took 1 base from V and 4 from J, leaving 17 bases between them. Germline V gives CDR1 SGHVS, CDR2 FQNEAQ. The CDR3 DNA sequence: TGTGCCAGCAGCTTAGGGAGGCAGGGGCTGCAGTACGAGCAGTACTTC. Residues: CASSLGRQGLQYEQYF.

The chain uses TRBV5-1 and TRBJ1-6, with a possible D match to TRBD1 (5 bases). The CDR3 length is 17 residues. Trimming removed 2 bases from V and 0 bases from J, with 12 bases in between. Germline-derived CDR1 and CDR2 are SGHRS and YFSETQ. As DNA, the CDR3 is TGCGCCAGCAGCTTAACAGGCTCGAGCTCCTATAATTCACCCCTCCACTTT. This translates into CASSLTGSSSYNSPLHF. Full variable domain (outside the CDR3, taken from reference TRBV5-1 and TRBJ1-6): KAGVTQTPRYLIKTRGQQVTLSCSPISGHRSVSWYQQTPGQGLQFLFEYFSETQRNKGNFPGRFSGRQFSNSRSEMNVSTLELGDSALYLCASSLTGSSSYNSPLHFGNGTRLTVT.

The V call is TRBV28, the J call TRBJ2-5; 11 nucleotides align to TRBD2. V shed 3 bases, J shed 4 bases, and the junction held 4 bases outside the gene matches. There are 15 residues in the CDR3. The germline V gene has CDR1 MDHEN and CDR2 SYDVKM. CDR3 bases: TGTGCCAGCAGTTTGACTAGCGGGATCTTAGAGACCCAGTACTTC. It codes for CASSLTSGILETQYF.

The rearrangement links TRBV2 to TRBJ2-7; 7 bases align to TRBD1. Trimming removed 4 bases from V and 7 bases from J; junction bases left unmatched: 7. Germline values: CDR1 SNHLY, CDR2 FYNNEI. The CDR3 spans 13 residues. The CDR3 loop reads CASSVDRVREQYF. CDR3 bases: TGTGCCAGCAGTGTCGACAGGGTGCGGGAGCAGTACTTC.

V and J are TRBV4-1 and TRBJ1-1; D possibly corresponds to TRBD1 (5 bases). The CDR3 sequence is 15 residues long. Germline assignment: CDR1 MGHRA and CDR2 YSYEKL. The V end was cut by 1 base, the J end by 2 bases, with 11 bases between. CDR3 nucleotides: TGCGCCAGCAGCCAAGCGGATGGGGCCAACACTGAAGCTTTCTTT. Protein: CASSQADGANTEAFF.